The present T cell receptor beta chain was sequenced within a study of CD8+ T cells in alopecia areata. Study-wide results and limits: Scalp lesions, especially in alopecia totalis/universalis, had higher clonality than normal scalp.

Per germline, CDR1 MNHEY and CDR2 SMNVEV (reference sequence). V lost 3 bases and J 6 bases, leaving 18 bases between the germline ends. CDR3 length: 16 residues. Specimens obtained from alopecia areata patients comprised lesional scalp punch biopsies and peripheral blood. The table lists this clone with a few counts. Its antigen is not identified. The authors extracted RNA and reverse transcribed it into cDNA as the sequencing template. The table came from immunoSEQ multiplex PCR; TCRdb's copy has only in-frame clones and leaves some out. The data contain around 140,000 clones, 51% of them seen just once; the ten biggest clones take up roughly 0.9%.

The rearrangement links TRBV27 to TRBJ1-5; D is perhaps TRBD1 (6 bases). Sequencing used CD4+ T cells sorted from blood, obtained at week 0. The receptor was isolated from a human donor with alopecia areata. The CDR3 DNA reads as TGTGCCAGCAGTTTTACAAGTGGCAGGGGTATTCAGCCCCAGCATTTT. Amino acid sequence: CASSFTSGRGIQPQHF.